This T cell receptor (beta chain) appears in the sequencing data of a study of response to subunit inactivated influenza vaccine. The sample holds many counts of this clonotype. Its antigen is currently unknown. General observations from the study: The authors suggested that every seasonal influenza vaccination recruits few new T cells.

Each CDR3 protein is one row after TCRdb ran MiXCR on the RT-PCR reads. This table holds about 830,000 distinct CDR3 sequences, under 20% found once. V was trimmed by 5 bases and J by 1 base, leaving 8 bases between them. This CDR3 has 13 residues. The genes are TRBV12-3 or TRBV12-4 and TRBJ1-1; no clear D. The clonotype originates from a man in his fifties or sixties who received an inactivated influenza vaccine. This specimen consisted of PBMCs from blood, obtained roughly 5 days after vaccination. For the CDR3, the DNA is TGTGCCAGCAGTCTCCTGGAGAACACTGAAGCTTTCTTT. It yields the protein CASSLLENTEAFF.